One T cell receptor (beta chain) is described in this entry. This clone was seen once. Which antigen it targets is not known. No clone much larger than this one lies a single base away; base qualities are absent. To sequence the TCRbeta CDR3 region, genomic DNA was isolated from the sorted cells. The immunoSEQ Assay was used for sequencing of TCRbeta CDR3 regions. TCRdb obtained this table from immuneACCESS and retained in-frame rearrangements with V and J assigned. These tables miss some clones; where compared with another copy, unresolved V genes account for less than half of the shortfall, and the remainder is unexplained. The sample table lists more than 80,000 clones, 75% to 95% of them with a count of one. About 9% of the sample rests with the top ten. These data originate in a study of OX40 agonist ivuxolimab in advanced cancers. Regarding the research as a whole: Ivuxolimab, which targeted the costimulatory receptor OX40 (CD134), was an agonistic, fully human IgG2 monoclonal antibody. Intravenous ivuxolimab was administered to patients every 2 weeks at six dose levels: 0.01, 0.1, 0.3, 1.5, 3 and 10 mg/kg. Of the approximately 54 dose-escalation patients, hepatocellular carcinoma was present in around 20, melanoma in around 15, renal cell carcinoma in 9 and head and neck cancer in 9. The dose-escalation cohort was about 83% male with a mean age of around 64 years, ranging from roughly 23 to 79. Patients were allowed to have had prior anti-PD-1, anti-PD-L1 or anti-CTLA-4 therapy, and roughly 40% of the dose-escalation patients had previously received checkpoint inhibitors. Partial responses occurred in three dose-escalation patients, of whom one had hepatocellular carcinoma and two had cutaneous melanoma. Peripheral TCRbeta sequencing was intended to test whether TCR sequence diversity was altered and clonal T-cell expansion was caused by ivuxolimab. The monotherapy dose-escalation portion (N of about 47 patients) of the phase I ivuxolimab trial is reported in the paper.

The trial excluded patients who had a history of autoimmune disease or were on systemic immunosuppression. Peripheral blood for TCR sequencing was collected from all dose cohorts at baseline, on cycle 4 day 1, and on cycle 7 day 1. Samples were obtained from an open-label, multicenter, first-in-human phase I dose-escalation trial of ivuxolimab. Adults with locally advanced or metastatic melanoma, renal cell, hepatocellular, or head and neck squamous cell carcinoma were enrolled in the trial. CD4+ and CD8+ T cells were sorted separately from peripheral blood before TCR sequencing. V gives up 4 bases and J gives up 7 bases, and the segment between their germline ends measures 16 bases. CDR1 SGHVS and CDR2 FQNEAQ were looked up in the germline V gene. The CDR3 holds 14 amino acids from the cysteine to the phenylalanine. Only the CDR3 region is kept as DNA, spanning 42 bases read in frame from base 1.

Overall study results and their limits: Low levels of normalized T-cell clonal expansion were also seen in some nonresponding patients. On average, CD8+ T cells showed more expanded clones than CD4+ T cells after ivuxolimab. Partial responders in the 0.1-3.0 mg/kg groups had among the lowest normalized peripheral clonal expansion, especially among CD8+ T cells. Antigen specificity was not determined for the clonally expanded peripheral T cells. At doses from 0.1 to 3.0 mg/kg, clonal expansion was seen in both CD4+ and CD8+ blood T cells between baseline and week 6.

The receptor was derived from an adult with an advanced solid tumor such as melanoma, head and neck, liver or kidney cancer. Recombination connected TRBV7-8 to TRBJ2-5; the D gene remains uncertain. The sequencing used CD4+ or CD8+ T cells sorted from blood, collected in a trial of the OX40 agonist ivuxolimab. The sequenced DNA: TGTGCCAGCAGCTCACCCCGGGCCCTAAGGACCCAGTACTTC. Translated, this gives CASSSPRALRTQYF.